This TCR beta chain was recorded in a study of regulatory T cells in long-lasting Graves disease. Study overall: Persistent Graves' disease required over 5 years of antithyroid drugs and positive TSH receptor antibodies. Study outcomes and limitations: Favoring TRBV28, TRBJ1-2 and TRBJ2-5 was a feature seen in persistent disease. With a few thousand shared public clonotypes, persistent patients exceeded new patients, who shared over 850.

The table lists this clonotype with many counts. Its specificity is not known. V was trimmed by 0 bases and J by 5 bases, leaving 8 bases between them. Germline V gene lookup returns CDR1 MDHEN and CDR2 SYDVKM. The CDR3 contains 13 residues. The sample's time point: persistent/refractory GD, antithyroid drugs over 5 years with positive TRAb. Isolated PBMC RNA provided the starting material for the TCR library. As a group, patients came from one endocrinology department in Xi'an, China. CDR3-region Arm-PCR and iRepertoire HTBI primers produced the TCR beta libraries. TCRdb called the multiplex PCR reads again in MiXCR, with one record for every CDR3 protein. Of hundreds of thousands of distinct CDR3 sequences in the sample, around 23% were seen once.

This chain uses TRBV28 with TRBJ2-7, with D possibly TRBD1 on 5 matching bases. This receptor was obtained from a female donor with Graves disease. Sequences were derived from peripheral blood mononuclear cells (PBMCs), sampled when the disease was refractory, from a patient treated with antithyroid drugs. For the CDR3, the DNA is TGTGCCAGCAGTTTATGGCAGGGTGACGAGCAGTACTTC. This translates into CASSLWQGDEQYF.